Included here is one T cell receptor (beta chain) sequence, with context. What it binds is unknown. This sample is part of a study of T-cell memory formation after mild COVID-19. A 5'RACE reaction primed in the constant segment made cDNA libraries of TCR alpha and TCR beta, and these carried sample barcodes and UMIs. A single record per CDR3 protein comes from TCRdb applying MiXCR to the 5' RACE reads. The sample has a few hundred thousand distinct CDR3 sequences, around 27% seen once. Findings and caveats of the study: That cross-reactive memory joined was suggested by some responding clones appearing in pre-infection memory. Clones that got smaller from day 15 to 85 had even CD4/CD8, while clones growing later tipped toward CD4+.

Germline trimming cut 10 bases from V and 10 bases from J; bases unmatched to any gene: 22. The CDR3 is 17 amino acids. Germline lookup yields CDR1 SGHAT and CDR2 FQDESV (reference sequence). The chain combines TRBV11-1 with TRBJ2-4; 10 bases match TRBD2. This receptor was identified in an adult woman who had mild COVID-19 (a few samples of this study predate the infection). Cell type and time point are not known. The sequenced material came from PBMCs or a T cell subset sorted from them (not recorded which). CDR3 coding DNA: TGTGCCAACAGGCCTAGCGGGAGCGGTTGGGCGGTTCAAATTCAGTACTTC. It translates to CANRPSGSGWAVQIQYF.